A few counts support the clone carrying this T cell receptor beta chain. Its antigen remains unidentified. The V gene's germline CDR1 is MNHEY and CDR2 SMNVEV (reference sequence). The CDR3 totals 13 residues. The V gene lost 8 bases and the J gene lost 1 base, with 12 bases spanning the gap. This sample was taken from a study of T cell clonotyping in hematopoietic cell transplantation. Profiling relied on immunoSEQ multiplex PCR, and the TCRdb table lists in-frame clones only, not all of them. Here the sample spans fewer than 11,000 clones, roughly 79% being singletons. Whole-study findings and limits: Few recipient clonotypes overlapped donors; over 95% were de novo at given depth. Higher Inverse Simpson Index values in graft donor and pretransplant recipient predicted broader posttransplant TCR diversity. Pathologically expanded recipient clonotypes increased progressively from day 30 to day 180 as diversity fell.

The sequence derives from a female patient aged 40 to 50 who had an allogeneic stem cell transplant from a related donor, so T cells may come from the graft donor. Some clones in this sample may be carry-over from other donors' samples. V is TRBV27 and J is TRBJ2-7; unclear D gene. This specimen consisted of PBMCs, obtained 30 days after allogeneic stem cell transplant. CDR3 coding DNA: TGTGCCAGCGGCCACCTGGTGTCCTACGAGCAGTACTTC. Translating gives CASGHLVSYEQYF.